These 21 T cell receptor beta chains originate from one sample sequenced in a study of blood T cells in healthy people across ages. A second PCR, run for about 7 to 11 cycles, used a sample-barcoded 5' primer plus a J-beta primer mix. MiXCR was run by TCRdb on the 5' RACE reads, yielding one entry per CDR3 protein. The profile shows approximately 1,700,000 distinct CDR3 sequences, about 39% of them singletons. The sample taken for sequencing was blood. The receptors were gathered from a human donor in good health.

The chain combines TRBV7-2 with TRBJ2-1, with D hard to call. The germline gives CDR1 SGHTA, CDR2 FQGNSA. V was trimmed by 5 bases and J by 8 bases, leaving 25 bases between them. This CDR3 has 17 amino acids. As DNA, the CDR3 is TGTGCCAGCAGCCCCCCTGTAGCCCAGAGTAATTGGGATGAGCAGTTCTTC. Its translation is CASSPPVAQSNWDEQFF.

This clonotype was found a few times. The V call is TRBV24-1, the J call TRBJ2-1; D could derive from TRBD1 or TRBD2 (5 bases each). The V gene's germline CDR1 is KGHDR and CDR2 SFDVKD. V lost 4 bases to trimming and J lost 3 bases, with 18 bases between them. This CDR3 has 17 residues. Written as DNA, the CDR3 is TGTGCCACCAGTGACTCGGGACCTCCGGGTTTCTACAATGAGCAGTTCTTC. The encoded protein is CATSDSGPPGFYNEQFF.

This clonotype was detected only a few times. V and J are TRBV9 and TRBJ1-4, with 7 bases identical to TRBD1. Germline-derived CDR1 and CDR2 are SGDLS and YYNGEE. The CDR3 spans 14 residues. V was clipped by 2 bases and J by 7 bases; unmatched bases: 5. CDR3 sequence reads: CASSVGDSPEKLFF. CDR3 bases: TGTGCCAGCAGCGTCGGGGACAGCCCTGAAAAACTGTTTTTT.

This clonotype was counted between two and nine times. V and J are TRBV6-4 and TRBJ2-7; 9 bases map to TRBD1. From germline, CDR1 is MRHNA and CDR2 SNTAGT. The CDR3 runs 15 residues. The V segment lost 4 bases and the J segment 3 bases; nucleotides outside the gene matches: 7. CDR3 bases: TGTGCCAGCAGTGTCCCGGGACAGGGTCTCTACGAGCAGTACTTC. This sequence encodes CASSVPGQGLYEQYF.

The chain joins TRBV5-6 to TRBJ2-5, with D tentatively TRBD2 (6 bases). The tail of the sequence fits TRBJ2-1 better, so the J call may be wrong. The CDR3 loop spans 16 amino acids. Germline CDR1 is SGHDT and CDR2 is YYEEEE. The CDR3 loop reads CASSLGLARDQETQFF. The DNA for the CDR3 is TGTGCCAGCAGCTTGGGATTGGCGCGGGACCAAGAGACCCAGTTCTTC.

This clonotype showed up many times. The chain combines TRBV24-1 with TRBJ2-7; 9 bases match TRBD2. V was clipped by 2 bases and J by 5 bases; unmatched bases: 9. Germline V gene lookup returns CDR1 KGHDR and CDR2 SFDVKD. This CDR3 contains 16 residues. The CDR3 is CATSDSRRTSVHEQYF. The DNA of the CDR3 is TGTGCCACCAGTGATTCCCGCCGGACTAGCGTCCACGAGCAGTACTTC.

This clonotype has just a few counts. V gene TRBV7-2 combines with J gene TRBJ2-1; D possibly corresponds to TRBD2 (6 bases). Trimming took off 0 bases at V and 8 bases at J, with 14 bases between the two ends. The V gene's germline CDR1 is SGHTA and CDR2 FQGNSA. The CDR3 runs to 15 residues. Written as DNA, the CDR3 is TGTGCCAGCAGCTTAGCTGGAGGGCTGATTGATGAGCAGTTCTTC. Translating it yields CASSLAGGLIDEQFF.

The chain is built from TRBV9 and TRBJ1-2, with unresolved D. The germline V gene has CDR1 SGDLS and CDR2 YYNGEE. The CDR3 runs to 15 residues. V was clipped by 4 bases and J by 2 bases, with 15 bases between them. The CDR3: CASSPYVQNNYGYTF. CDR3 nucleotide sequence: TGTGCCAGCAGCCCCTACGTACAGAACAACTATGGCTACACCTTC. Full variable domain (rest looked up from reference TRBV9 and TRBJ1-2): DSGVTQTPKHLITATGQRVTLRCSPRSGDLSVYWYQQSLDQGLQFLIQYYNGEERAKGNILERFSAQQFPDLHSELNLSSLELGDSALYFCASSPYVQNNYGYTFGSGTRLTVV.

This sequence joins TRBV3-1 and TRBJ2-5, with a weak D call TRBD2 (5 bases). With 0 bases removed from V and 3 bases from J, the gap between germline ends came to 11 bases. The CDR3 totals 15 residues. Per the germline V gene, CDR1 is LGHDT and CDR2 is YNNKEL (reference sequence). The CDR3: CASSQERVGEETQYF. CDR3 DNA sequence: TGTGCCAGCAGCCAAGAGCGGGTCGGGGAAGAGACCCAGTACTTC.

This clonotype was found many times. The J gene is TRBJ1-2, the V gene TRBV5-5; unclear D gene. CDR3 length: 18 residues. Germline V gene data show CDR1 as SGHKS and CDR2 as YYEKEE (reference sequence). The V end lost 4 bases, the J end lost 8 bases, and 30 bases lay between the germline ends. CDR3 bases: TGTGCCAGCAGCCCAAGTCTAGAGACGGGTAATACCATCTTCGGCTACACCTTC. Translating it yields CASSPSLETGNTIFGYTF.

This clonotype was counted only a few times. The J gene is TRBJ2-1, the V gene TRBV9; 15 nucleotides agree with TRBD2. V shed 5 bases, J shed 7 bases, and the junction held 10 bases outside the gene matches. CDR1 and CDR2 (germline): SGDLS, YYNGEE. The CDR3 has 17 amino acids. The CDR3 DNA sequence: TGTGCCAGCAGGGCCGGACTAGCGGGGGGGCCTATGAATGAGCAGTTCTTC. This gives the protein CASRAGLAGGPMNEQFF.

The chain carries TRBV7-2 and TRBJ1-5; tentative D call: TRBD1 (6 bases). V was trimmed by 4 bases and J by 5 bases, leaving 9 bases between them. Germline V gene sequence: CDR1 SGHTA, CDR2 FQGNSA. This CDR3 has 13 amino acids. CDR3 in DNA: TGTGCCAGCAGCTCCGGACAGTATCAGCCCCAGCATTTT. Its protein product is CASSSGQYQPQHF.

The chain has TRBV25-1 and TRBJ2-5; D possibly uses TRBD1 or TRBD2 (5 bases each). With 3 bases removed from V and 11 bases from J, the gap between germline ends came to 16 bases. The CDR3 is 13 residues long. CDR1 and CDR2 (germline): MGHDK, SYGVNS. The CDR3 here is CASSDPSGTEQYF. The DNA for the CDR3 is TGTGCCAGCAGTGACCCCTCCGGGACGGAGCAGTACTTC.

This clonotype was counted between two and nine times. V is TRBV21-1 and J is TRBJ2-7; the DNA was not compared with TRBD1, the D call given in the table. TRBV21-1 is marked as a pseudogene. The CDR3 sequence is 13 residues long. The CDR3 DNA follows: TGTGCCAGCAGCAGACAGATTGTCAACGAGCAGTACTTC. Protein: CASSRQIVNEQYF.

This sequence joins TRBV12-3 or TRBV12-4 and TRBJ2-6; D remains unclear. The V end lost 10 bases, the J end lost 1 base, and 8 bases lay between the germline ends. This CDR3 spans 13 amino acids. The CDR3 bases are TGTGCCACCCACAGATCTGGGGCCAACGTCCTGACTTTC. Translated, it gives CATHRSGANVLTF.

Written as DNA, the CDR3 is TGCAGTGCTATCCTTAGTGGGGGGGCCTACAGGGAGCAGTACTTC. Its translation: CSAILSGGAYREQYF. The chain couples TRBV20-1 to TRBJ2-7, with D maybe TRBD2 (7 bases). This CDR3 has 15 residues. Germline loops: CDR1 DFQATT, CDR2 SNEGSKA (reference sequence). With 4 bases removed from V and 7 bases from J, the gap between germline ends came to 23 bases.

The genes are TRBV20-1 and TRBJ2-7; TRBD2 matches at 11 bases. The J call may be mistaken, given a closer DNA end match to TRBJ2-5. The CDR3 has 17 residues. Germline V gene data show CDR1 as DFQATT and CDR2 as SNEGSKA (reference sequence). The CDR3 bases are TGCAGTGCTCCAGAGATGGGAGTAGCGGGAGGGGTAGAGACCCAGTACTTC. It is translated as CSAPEMGVAGGVETQYF.

This clonotype was seen more than once but under ten times. The rearrangement joins TRBV21-1 to TRBJ2-1; the D call of TRBD2 is as the table states it, not checked on the DNA. TRBV21-1 counts as a pseudogene. The CDR3 length is 15 residues. CDR3 bases: TGTGCCCGCAGGGGCCCCAGGGGCCCCCACAATGAGCAGTTCTTC. It codes for CARRGPRGPHNEQFF.

The rearrangement links TRBV9 to TRBJ2-3; the match to TRBD2 covers 9 bases. V was pared by 0 bases and J by 1 base, with 9 bases of the junction left unmatched. CDR1 and CDR2 from the germline V gene are SGDLS and YYNGEE. This CDR3 spans 18 amino acids. CDR3 DNA: TGTGCCAGCAGCGTAGGGGTTGGCGGGGGGGCGGGCACAGATACGCAGTATTTT. Translated, it gives CASSVGVGGGAGTDTQYF. The variable domain in full, with the rest retrieved from reference TRBV9 and TRBJ2-3, is DSGVTQTPKHLITATGQRVTLRCSPRSGDLSVYWYQQSLDQGLQFLIQYYNGEERAKGNILERFSAQQFPDLHSELNLSSLELGDSALYFCASSVGVGGGAGTDTQYFGPGTRLTVL.

V usage is TRBV12-3 or TRBV12-4 and J usage is TRBJ1-1; 9 nucleotides align to TRBD1. V lost 3 bases, J lost 0 bases, and 8 bases stayed unmatched. The CDR3 has 17 amino acids. CDR3 sequence (DNA): TGTGCCAGCAGTTTGTCAACAGGGGGCTATCTGAACACTGAAGCTTTCTTT. Translating gives CASSLSTGGYLNTEAFF.

This clonotype was seen only a few times. The chain combines TRBV10-3 with TRBJ1-2; D is possibly TRBD1 (5 bases). CDR3 length equals 16 residues. V lost 2 bases and J lost 7, with 20 bases in between. The germline V gene has CDR1 ENHRY and CDR2 SYGVKD. This chain's CDR3 is CAISETFTGEGLGYTF. The CDR3 DNA sequence: TGTGCCATCAGTGAGACTTTTACGGGGGAAGGGCTTGGCTACACCTTC.